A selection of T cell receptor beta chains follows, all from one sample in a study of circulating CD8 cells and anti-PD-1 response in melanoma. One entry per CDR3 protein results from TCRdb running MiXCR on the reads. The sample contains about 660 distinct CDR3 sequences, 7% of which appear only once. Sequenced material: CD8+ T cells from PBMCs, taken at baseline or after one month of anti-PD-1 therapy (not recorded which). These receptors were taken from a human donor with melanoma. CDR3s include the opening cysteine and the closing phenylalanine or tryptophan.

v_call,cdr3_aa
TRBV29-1,CGVEDSYEQYF
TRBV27,CASNDLAAGNEQFF